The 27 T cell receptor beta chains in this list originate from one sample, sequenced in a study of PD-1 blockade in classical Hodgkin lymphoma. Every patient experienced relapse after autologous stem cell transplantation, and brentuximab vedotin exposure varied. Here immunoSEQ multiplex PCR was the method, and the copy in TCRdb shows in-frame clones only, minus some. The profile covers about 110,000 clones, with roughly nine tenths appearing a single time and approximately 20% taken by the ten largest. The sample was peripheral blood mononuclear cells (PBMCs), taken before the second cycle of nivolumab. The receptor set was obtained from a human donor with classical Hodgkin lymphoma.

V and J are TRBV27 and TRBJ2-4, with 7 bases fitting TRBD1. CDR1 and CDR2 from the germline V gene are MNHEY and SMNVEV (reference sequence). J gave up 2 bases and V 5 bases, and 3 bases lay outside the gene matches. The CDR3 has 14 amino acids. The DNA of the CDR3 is TGTGCCAGCAGTCGGGACAGCTCCAAAAACATTCAGTACTTC. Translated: CASSRDSSKNIQYF.

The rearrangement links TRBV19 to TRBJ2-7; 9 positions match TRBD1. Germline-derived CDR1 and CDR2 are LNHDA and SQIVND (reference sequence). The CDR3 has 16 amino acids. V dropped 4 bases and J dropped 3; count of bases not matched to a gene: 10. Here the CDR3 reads CASSTPRDREFYEQYF. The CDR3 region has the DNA TGTGCCAGTAGTACCCCCCGGGACAGGGAGTTCTACGAGCAGTACTTC.

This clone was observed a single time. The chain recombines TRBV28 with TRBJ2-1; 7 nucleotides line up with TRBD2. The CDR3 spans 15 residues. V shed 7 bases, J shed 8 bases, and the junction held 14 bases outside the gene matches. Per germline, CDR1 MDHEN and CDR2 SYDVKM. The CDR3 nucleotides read TGTGCCAGCACCCCCCCGGGACTAATCAAGCATGAGCAGTTCTTC. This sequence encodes CASTPPGLIKHEQFF. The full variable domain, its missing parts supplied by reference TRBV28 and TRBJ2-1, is DVKVTQSSRYLVKRTGEKVFLECVQDMDHENMFWYRQDPGLGLRLIYFSYDVKMKEKGDIPEGYSVSREKKERFSLILESASTNQTSMYLCASTPPGLIKHEQFFGPGTRLTVL.

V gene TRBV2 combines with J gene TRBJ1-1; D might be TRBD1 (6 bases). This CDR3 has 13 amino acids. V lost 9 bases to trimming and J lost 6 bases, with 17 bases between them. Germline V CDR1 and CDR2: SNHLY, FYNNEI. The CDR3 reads CASRQEVVPEAFF. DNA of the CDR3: TGTGCCAGTAGACAGGAGGTGGTCCCTGAAGCTTTCTTT.

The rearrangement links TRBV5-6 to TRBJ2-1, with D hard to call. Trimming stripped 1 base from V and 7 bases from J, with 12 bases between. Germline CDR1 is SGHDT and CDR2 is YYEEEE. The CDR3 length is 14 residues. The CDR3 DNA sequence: TGTGCCAGCAGCTTGCGCCGTGTCAGGAATGAGCAGTTCTTC. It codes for CASSLRRVRNEQFF.

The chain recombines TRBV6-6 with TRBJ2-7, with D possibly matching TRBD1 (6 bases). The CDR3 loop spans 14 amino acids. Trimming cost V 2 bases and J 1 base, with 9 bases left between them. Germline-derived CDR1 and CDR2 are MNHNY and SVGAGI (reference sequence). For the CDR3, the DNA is TGTGCCAGCAGTTACCGAGGGGGATCCTACGAGCAGTACTTC. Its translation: CASSYRGGSYEQYF.

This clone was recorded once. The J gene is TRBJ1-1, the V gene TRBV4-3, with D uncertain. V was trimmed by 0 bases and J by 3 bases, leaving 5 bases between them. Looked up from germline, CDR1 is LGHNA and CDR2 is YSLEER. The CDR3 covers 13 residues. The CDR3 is CASSQDQYTEAFF. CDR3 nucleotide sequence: TGCGCCAGCAGCCAAGATCAGTACACTGAAGCTTTCTTT.

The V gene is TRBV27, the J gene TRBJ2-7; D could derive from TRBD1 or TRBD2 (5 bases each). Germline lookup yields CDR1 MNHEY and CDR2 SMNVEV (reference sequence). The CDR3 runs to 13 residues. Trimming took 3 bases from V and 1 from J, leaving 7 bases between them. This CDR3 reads CASSLRGSYEQYF. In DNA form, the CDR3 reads TGTGCCAGCAGTTTGAGGGGTTCCTACGAGCAGTACTTC.

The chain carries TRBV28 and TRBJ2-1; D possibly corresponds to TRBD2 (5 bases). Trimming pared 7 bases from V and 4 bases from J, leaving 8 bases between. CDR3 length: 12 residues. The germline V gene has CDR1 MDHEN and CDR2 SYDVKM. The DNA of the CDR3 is TGTGCCAGCATGGCGGGTTACAATGAGCAGTTCTTC. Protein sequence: CASMAGYNEQFF.

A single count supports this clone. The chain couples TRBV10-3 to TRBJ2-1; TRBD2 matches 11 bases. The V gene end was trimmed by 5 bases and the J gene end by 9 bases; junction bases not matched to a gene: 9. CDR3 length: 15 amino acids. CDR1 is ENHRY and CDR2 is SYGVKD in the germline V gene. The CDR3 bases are TGTGCCATCAGTAAGCTAGCGGGAGGCGGGAGTGAGCAGTTCTTC. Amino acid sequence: CAISKLAGGGSEQFF.

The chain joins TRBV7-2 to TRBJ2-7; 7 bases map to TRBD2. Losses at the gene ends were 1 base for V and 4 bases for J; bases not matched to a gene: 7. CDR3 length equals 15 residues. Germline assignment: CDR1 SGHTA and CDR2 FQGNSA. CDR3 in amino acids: CASSLELATSYEQYF. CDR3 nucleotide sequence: TGTGCCAGCAGCTTAGAACTAGCGACTTCTTACGAGCAGTACTTC.

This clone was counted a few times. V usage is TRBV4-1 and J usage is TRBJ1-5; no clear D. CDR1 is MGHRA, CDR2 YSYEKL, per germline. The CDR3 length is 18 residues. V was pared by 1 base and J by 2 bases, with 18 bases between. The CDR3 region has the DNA TGCGCCAGCAGCCAAGGGACGCCGGGCCTGAGGGGCAATCAGCCCCAGCATTTT. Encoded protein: CASSQGTPGLRGNQPQHF.

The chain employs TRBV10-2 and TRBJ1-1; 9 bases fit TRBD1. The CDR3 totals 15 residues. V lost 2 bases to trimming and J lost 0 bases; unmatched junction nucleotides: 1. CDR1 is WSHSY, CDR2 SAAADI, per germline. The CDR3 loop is CASSETGGLNTEAFF. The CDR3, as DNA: TGCGCCAGCAGTGAGACAGGGGGCTTGAACACTGAAGCTTTCTTT.

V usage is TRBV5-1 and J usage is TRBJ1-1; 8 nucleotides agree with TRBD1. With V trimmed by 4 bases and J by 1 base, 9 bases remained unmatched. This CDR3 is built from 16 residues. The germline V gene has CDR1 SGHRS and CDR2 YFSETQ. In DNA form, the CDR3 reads TGCGCCAGCAGCCCAGGGGGCGCGCAGGGGAACACTGAAGCTTTCTTT. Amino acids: CASSPGGAQGNTEAFF. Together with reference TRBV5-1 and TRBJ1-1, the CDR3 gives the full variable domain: KAGVTQTPRYLIKTRGQQVTLSCSPISGHRSVSWYQQTPGQGLQFLFEYFSETQRNKGNFPGRFSGRQFSNSRSEMNVSTLELGDSALYLCASSPGGAQGNTEAFFGQGTRLTVV.

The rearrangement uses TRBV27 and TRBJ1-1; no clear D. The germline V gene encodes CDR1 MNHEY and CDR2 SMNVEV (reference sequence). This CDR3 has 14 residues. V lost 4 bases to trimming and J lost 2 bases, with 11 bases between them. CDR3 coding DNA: TGTGCCAGCAGTTACTCACAGAGAAACACTGAAGCTTTCTTT. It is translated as CASSYSQRNTEAFF.

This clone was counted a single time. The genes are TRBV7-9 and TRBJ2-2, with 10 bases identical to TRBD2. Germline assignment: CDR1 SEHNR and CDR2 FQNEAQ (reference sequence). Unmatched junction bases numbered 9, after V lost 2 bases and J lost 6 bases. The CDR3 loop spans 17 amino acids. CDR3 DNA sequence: TGTGCCAGCAGCTTATCTAGCGGGAGAAAGTCGCCCGGGGAGCTGTTTTTT. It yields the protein CASSLSSGRKSPGELFF.

CDR3: CASSLATGAGGARTEAFF. In DNA form, the CDR3 reads TGCGCCAGCAGCTTGGCTACCGGTGCAGGGGGCGCGAGGACTGAAGCTTTCTTT. V usage is TRBV5-1 and J usage is TRBJ1-1; 8 nucleotides agree with TRBD1. V shed 0 bases and J 5 bases; nucleotides not matched to a gene: 15. The length of the CDR3 is 18 residues. CDR1 is SGHRS, CDR2 YFSETQ, per germline.

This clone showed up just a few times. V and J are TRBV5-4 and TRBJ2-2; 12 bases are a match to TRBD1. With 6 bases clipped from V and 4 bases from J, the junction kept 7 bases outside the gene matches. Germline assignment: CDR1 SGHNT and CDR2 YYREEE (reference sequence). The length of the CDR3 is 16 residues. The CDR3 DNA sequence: TGTGCCAGCACCCTGGGACAGGGGGCGAGCACCGGGGAGCTGTTTTTT. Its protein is CASTLGQGASTGELFF.

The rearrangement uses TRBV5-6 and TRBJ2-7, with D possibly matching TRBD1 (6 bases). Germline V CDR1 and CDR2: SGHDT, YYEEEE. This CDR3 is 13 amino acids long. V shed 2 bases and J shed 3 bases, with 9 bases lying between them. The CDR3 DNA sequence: TGTGCCAGCAGCTTAGGACAGAACTACGAGCAGTACTTC. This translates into CASSLGQNYEQYF.

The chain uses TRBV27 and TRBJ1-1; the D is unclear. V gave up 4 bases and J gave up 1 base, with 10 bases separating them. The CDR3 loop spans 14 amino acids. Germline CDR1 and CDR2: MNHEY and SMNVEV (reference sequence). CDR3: CASSSVAPNTEAFF. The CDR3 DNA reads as TGTGCCAGCAGTTCGGTAGCGCCGAACACTGAAGCTTTCTTT.

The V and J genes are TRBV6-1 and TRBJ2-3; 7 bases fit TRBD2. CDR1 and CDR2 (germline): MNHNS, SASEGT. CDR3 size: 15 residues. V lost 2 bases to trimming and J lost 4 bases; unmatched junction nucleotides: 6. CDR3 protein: CASSERGGKADTQYF. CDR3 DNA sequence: TGTGCCAGCAGTGAACGGGGAGGGAAGGCAGATACGCAGTATTTT.

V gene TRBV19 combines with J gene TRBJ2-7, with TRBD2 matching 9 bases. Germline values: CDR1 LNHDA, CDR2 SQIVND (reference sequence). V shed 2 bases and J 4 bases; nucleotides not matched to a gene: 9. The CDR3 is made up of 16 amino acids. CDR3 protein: CASSISPGLALYEQYF. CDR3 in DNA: TGTGCCAGTAGTATATCTCCGGGACTAGCTTTATACGAGCAGTACTTC.

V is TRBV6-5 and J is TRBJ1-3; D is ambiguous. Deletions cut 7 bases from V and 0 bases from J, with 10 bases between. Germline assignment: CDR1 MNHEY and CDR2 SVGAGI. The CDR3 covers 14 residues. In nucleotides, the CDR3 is TGTGCCAGCAAGTCCGGCAACTCTGGAAACACCATATATTTT. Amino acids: CASKSGNSGNTIYF.

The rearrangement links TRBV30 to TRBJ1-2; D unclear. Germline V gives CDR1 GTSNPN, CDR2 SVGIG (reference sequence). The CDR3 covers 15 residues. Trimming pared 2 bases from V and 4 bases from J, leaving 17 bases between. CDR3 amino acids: CAWSSQSRWGYGYTF. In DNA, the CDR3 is TGTGCCTGGAGTTCTCAGAGCCGGTGGGGCTATGGCTACACCTTC.

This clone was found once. CDR3 nucleotide sequence: TGTGCCAGCAGCTTAGAAAGACTAGCAAAATACGAGCAGTACTTC. Protein sequence: CASSLERLAKYEQYF. The chain is built from TRBV11-2 and TRBJ2-5; 7 bases agree with TRBD2. TRBJ2-7 matches the DNA end more closely, so the J call is doubtful. The germline V gene has CDR1 SGHAT and CDR2 FQNNGV. CDR3 length: 15 amino acids.

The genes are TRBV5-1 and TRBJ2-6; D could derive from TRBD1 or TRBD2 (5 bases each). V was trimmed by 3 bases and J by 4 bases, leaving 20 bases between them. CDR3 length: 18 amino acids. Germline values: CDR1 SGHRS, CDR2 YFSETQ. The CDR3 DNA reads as TGCGCCAGCAGCTACTACTCCGGGACCCCCCCCGGGGCCAACGTCCTGACTTTC. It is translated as CASSYYSGTPPGANVLTF.

The CDR3 nucleotides are TGTGCCAGCAGCTTAGGGCTAGTCTTAACAGATACGCAGTATTTT. This translates into CASSLGLVLTDTQYF. The chain couples TRBV11-2 to TRBJ2-3; D gene unclear. CDR3 length equals 15 residues. Germline V gene sequence: CDR1 SGHAT, CDR2 FQNNGV. Trimming removed 1 base from V and 3 bases from J, with 11 bases in between.